Listed below are T cell receptor beta chains from one sample, sequenced in a study of T cell responses to AZD1222 COVID-19 vaccine. Assay: immunoSEQ multiplex PCR; the TCRdb copy retains only in-frame clones and omits some. The sample contains roughly 150,000 clones, roughly nine tenths of which appear only once. The specimen comprised peripheral blood, sampled 28 days after the second AZD1222 dose. The receptors here all came from an adult who received the AZD1222 COVID-19 vaccine. Each CDR3 is given with its conserved first and last residue. Each record gives: J gene, D gene, V gene, clone size, CDR3 protein, CDR3 DNA. A D gene is named only where the DNA matches it firmly. For some rows the clone size is stated as once, few or many, or as a class when expanded; others skip it.

J gene: TRBJ2-7; D gene: .; V gene: TRBV21-1; clone size: .; CDR3 protein: CASNLGGTSGKGVFYEQYF; CDR3 DNA: TGTGCCAGCAACTTAGGAGGGACTAGCGGGAAAGGTGTGTTCTACGAGCAGTACTTC
J gene: TRBJ2-2; D gene: TRBD1; V gene: TRBV6-4; clone size: once; CDR3 protein: CASRVQGAAGELFF; CDR3 DNA: TGTGCCAGCAGGGTACAGGGGGCGGCCGGGGAGCTGTTTTTT
J gene: TRBJ1-3; D gene: .; V gene: TRBV5-6; clone size: once; CDR3 protein: CASSLDFSGNTIYF; CDR3 DNA: TGTGCCAGCAGCTTGGACTTCTCTGGAAACACCATATATTTT
J gene: TRBJ1-1; D gene: .; V gene: TRBV18; clone size: .; CDR3 protein: CASSPPGGGGTEAFF; CDR3 DNA: TGTGCCAGCTCACCACCGGGGGGTGGTGGCACTGAAGCTTTCTTT
J gene: TRBJ2-7; D gene: .; V gene: TRBV5-1; clone size: .; CDR3 protein: CASSLKGYEQYF; CDR3 DNA: TGCGCCAGCAGCTTGAAGGGGTACGAGCAGTACTTC
J gene: TRBJ1-1; D gene: .; V gene: TRBV3-1/TRBV3-2; clone size: .; CDR3 protein: CASSPEIPGYTEAFF; CDR3 DNA: TGTGCCAGCAGCCCAGAGATTCCGGGGTACACTGAAGCTTTCTTT
J gene: TRBJ2-1; D gene: TRBD2; V gene: TRBV19; clone size: .; CDR3 protein: CASSLRGGWGEQFF; CDR3 DNA: TGTGCCAGTAGTCTGCGGGGGGGCTGGGGTGAGCAGTTCTTC
J gene: TRBJ1-1; D gene: .; V gene: TRBV12-3/TRBV12-4; clone size: .; CDR3 protein: CASAYGTEAFF; CDR3 DNA: TGTGCCAGCGCCTACGGAACTGAAGCTTTCTTT
J gene: TRBJ2-1; D gene: TRBD2; V gene: TRBV3-1/TRBV3-2; clone size: once; CDR3 protein: CASSRDGTSGSIFF; CDR3 DNA: TGTGCCAGCAGCCGGGACGGGACTAGCGGGAGTATATTCTTC
J gene: TRBJ2-1; D gene: TRBD2; V gene: TRBV7-8; clone size: .; CDR3 protein: CASSLARLAGGRAYNEQFF; CDR3 DNA: TGTGCCAGCAGCTTAGCGCGACTAGCGGGGGGACGGGCCTACAATGAGCAGTTCTTC
J gene: TRBJ2-7; D gene: .; V gene: TRBV30; clone size: .; CDR3 protein: CAWSPWGREASYEQYF; CDR3 DNA: TGTGCCTGGAGTCCATGGGGGCGGGAAGCCTCCTACGAGCAGTACTTC
J gene: TRBJ1-3; D gene: TRBD1; V gene: TRBV19; clone size: .; CDR3 protein: CASSTGQGAYTIYF; CDR3 DNA: TGTGCCAGTAGCACCGGACAGGGGGCGTACACCATATATTTT
J gene: TRBJ2-7; D gene: .; V gene: TRBV3-1/TRBV3-2; clone size: few; CDR3 protein: CASSQDWGIGSYEQYF; CDR3 DNA: TGTGCCAGCAGCCAAGATTGGGGGATTGGCTCCTACGAGCAGTACTTC
J gene: TRBJ1-3; D gene: TRBD1; V gene: TRBV2; clone size: .; CDR3 protein: CASSGQGVRSSGNTIYF; CDR3 DNA: TGTGCCAGTTCTGGACAGGGGGTAAGGTCCTCTGGAAACACCATATATTTT
J gene: TRBJ2-3; D gene: TRBD2; V gene: TRBV7-6; clone size: .; CDR3 protein: CASSSSGYTDTQYF; CDR3 DNA: TGTGCCAGCAGCTCTAGCGGGTACACAGATACGCAGTATTTT
J gene: TRBJ2-7; D gene: TRBD2; V gene: TRBV30; clone size: .; CDR3 protein: CAWSLARGLAGSKRRYEQYF; CDR3 DNA: TGTGCCTGGAGCTTGGCACGGGGACTAGCGGGGAGTAAGAGGCGCTACGAGCAGTACTTC
J gene: TRBJ1-4; D gene: TRBD1; V gene: TRBV6-5; clone size: .; CDR3 protein: CASSGDRGREKLFF; CDR3 DNA: TGTGCCAGCAGCGGGGACAGGGGGCGTGAAAAACTGTTTTTT
J gene: TRBJ2-1; D gene: TRBD2; V gene: TRBV11-3; clone size: once; CDR3 protein: CASSLGLAGVRNEQFF; CDR3 DNA: TGTGCCAGCAGCTTAGGACTAGCGGGAGTGCGCAATGAGCAGTTCTTC
J gene: TRBJ2-5; D gene: .; V gene: TRBV12-1; clone size: .; CDR3 protein: CASSPGGGGEETQYF; CDR3 DNA: TGTGCCAGCAGCCCGGGGGGCGGGGGAGAAGAGACCCAGTACTTC
J gene: TRBJ2-5; D gene: .; V gene: TRBV3-1/TRBV3-2; clone size: .; CDR3 protein: CASSQPLGTTQETQYF; CDR3 DNA: TGTGCCAGCAGCCAACCCCTTGGGACGACTCAAGAGACCCAGTACTTC
J gene: TRBJ1-5; D gene: .; V gene: TRBV28; clone size: .; CDR3 protein: CASRPHPDGQPQHF; CDR3 DNA: TGTGCCAGCAGGCCTCACCCAGACGGCCAGCCCCAGCATTTT
J gene: TRBJ2-1; D gene: TRBD2; V gene: TRBV27; clone size: .; CDR3 protein: CASTIWAGGVLNEQFF; CDR3 DNA: TGTGCCAGCACAATCTGGGCGGGGGGAGTCTTAAATGAGCAGTTCTTC
J gene: TRBJ2-7; D gene: TRBD1; V gene: TRBV25-1; clone size: .; CDR3 protein: CASSTGDYYEQYF; CDR3 DNA: TGTGCCAGCAGTACAGGGGATTACTACGAGCAGTACTTC
J gene: TRBJ1-2; D gene: .; V gene: TRBV29-1; clone size: .; CDR3 protein: CSVIHQNYGYTF; CDR3 DNA: TGCAGCGTGATACACCAAAACTATGGCTACACCTTC
J gene: TRBJ2-7; D gene: TRBD1; V gene: TRBV11-2; clone size: .; CDR3 protein: CASSSGQGSSYEQYF; CDR3 DNA: TGTGCCAGCAGCTCAGGACAGGGGAGCTCCTACGAGCAGTACTTC
J gene: TRBJ1-1; D gene: .; V gene: TRBV7-3; clone size: .; CDR3 protein: CASSLWGEAPPTGMNTEAFF; CDR3 DNA: TGTGCCAGCAGCTTATGGGGGGAAGCCCCCCCAACAGGTATGAACACTGAAGCTTTCTTT
J gene: TRBJ1-1; D gene: .; V gene: TRBV5-5; clone size: .; CDR3 protein: CASSVSGSIDVATEAFF; CDR3 DNA: TGTGCCAGCAGCGTAAGTGGCAGTATAGATGTAGCCACTGAAGCTTTCTTT
J gene: TRBJ1-2; D gene: TRBD1; V gene: TRBV30; clone size: .; CDR3 protein: CAGTRDSYGYTF; CDR3 DNA: TGTGCCGGGACACGGGACAGCTATGGCTACACCTTC
J gene: TRBJ2-7; D gene: .; V gene: TRBV5-6; clone size: few; CDR3 protein: CASSLMMGAPGGYF; CDR3 DNA: TGTGCCAGCAGCTTAATGATGGGGGCCCCGGGGGGGTACTTC
J gene: TRBJ2-7; D gene: .; V gene: TRBV10-3; clone size: .; CDR3 protein: CAISEYDPLEAEQYF; CDR3 DNA: TGTGCCATCAGTGAATACGACCCACTAGAAGCCGAGCAGTACTTC
J gene: TRBJ1-1; D gene: .; V gene: TRBV9; clone size: .; CDR3 protein: CASSVGNQGGIGAEAFF; CDR3 DNA: TGTGCCAGCAGCGTGGGGAACCAAGGGGGGATAGGAGCTGAAGCTTTCTTT
J gene: TRBJ2-2; D gene: .; V gene: TRBV24-1; clone size: .; CDR3 protein: CATSDPGTENTGELFF; CDR3 DNA: TGTGCCACCAGTGACCCCGGGACTGAGAACACCGGGGAGCTGTTTTTT
J gene: TRBJ2-5; D gene: TRBD1; V gene: TRBV28; clone size: .; CDR3 protein: CASITMGFRDRPTQYF; CDR3 DNA: TGTGCCAGCATCACTATGGGATTCCGGGACAGGCCTACCCAGTACTTC
J gene: TRBJ2-2; D gene: TRBD1; V gene: TRBV14; clone size: .; CDR3 protein: CASSQDLGTGFTGELFF; CDR3 DNA: TGTGCCAGCAGCCAAGATCTAGGGACAGGTTTCACCGGGGAGCTGTTTTTT
J gene: TRBJ1-4; D gene: .; V gene: TRBV13; clone size: .; CDR3 protein: CASSLGPMGEKLFF; CDR3 DNA: TGTGCCAGCAGCCTGGGACCCATGGGGGAAAAACTGTTTTTT
J gene: TRBJ2-2; D gene: TRBD1; V gene: TRBV7-3; clone size: .; CDR3 protein: CASSVGTGTTGELFF; CDR3 DNA: TGTGCCAGCAGTGTGGGGACAGGGACCACCGGGGAGCTGTTTTTT
J gene: TRBJ2-6; D gene: .; V gene: TRBV30; clone size: .; CDR3 protein: CAWSWTSGANVLTF; CDR3 DNA: TGTGCCTGGAGTTGGACCTCGGGGGCCAACGTCCTGACTTTC
J gene: TRBJ2-1; D gene: TRBD2; V gene: TRBV25-1; clone size: .; CDR3 protein: CASSGPREANEQFF; CDR3 DNA: TGTGCCAGCAGTGGACCACGGGAGGCCAATGAGCAGTTCTTC
J gene: TRBJ2-7; D gene: .; V gene: TRBV3-1/TRBV3-2; clone size: .; CDR3 protein: CASSPQGGNREQYF; CDR3 DNA: TGTGCCAGCAGCCCGCAGGGCGGAAACCGGGAGCAGTACTTC
J gene: TRBJ2-1; D gene: TRBD2; V gene: TRBV3-1/TRBV3-2; clone size: .; CDR3 protein: CASSLGLAGTNEQFF; CDR3 DNA: TGTGCCAGCAGCCTCGGACTAGCGGGAACCAATGAGCAGTTCTTC
J gene: TRBJ2-1; D gene: TRBD1; V gene: TRBV7-9; clone size: .; CDR3 protein: CASSAGTGITGEQFF; CDR3 DNA: TGTGCCAGCAGCGCCGGGACAGGGATTACAGGTGAGCAGTTCTTC
J gene: TRBJ2-5; D gene: .; V gene: TRBV11-2; clone size: .; CDR3 protein: CASSLDGEALETQYF; CDR3 DNA: TGTGCCAGCAGCTTAGATGGGGAGGCGTTAGAGACCCAGTACTTC
J gene: TRBJ1-5; D gene: .; V gene: TRBV5-6; clone size: once; CDR3 protein: CASRLGGGQPQHF; CDR3 DNA: TGTGCCAGCCGCTTGGGGGGGGGTCAGCCCCAGCATTTT
J gene: TRBJ2-7; D gene: .; V gene: TRBV3-1/TRBV3-2; clone size: .; CDR3 protein: CASSQVTGGAYEQYF; CDR3 DNA: TGTGCCAGCAGCCAAGTAACCGGGGGCGCCTACGAGCAGTACTTC
J gene: TRBJ2-7; D gene: .; V gene: TRBV30; clone size: .; CDR3 protein: CASVNGAEQYF; CDR3 DNA: TGTGCTTCCGTTAACGGTGCCGAGCAGTACTTC
J gene: TRBJ2-3; D gene: .; V gene: TRBV19; clone size: .; CDR3 protein: CASSTPGLADTQYF; CDR3 DNA: TGTGCCAGTAGTACCCCGGGGCTAGCAGATACGCAGTATTTT
J gene: TRBJ1-2; D gene: .; V gene: TRBV3-1/TRBV3-2; clone size: .; CDR3 protein: CASSPRGQAGYTF; CDR3 DNA: TGTGCCAGCAGCCCCAGGGGCCAGGCGGGCTACACCTTC
J gene: TRBJ2-5; D gene: .; V gene: TRBV3-1/TRBV3-2; clone size: .; CDR3 protein: CASSQYSGRLAIDQYF; CDR3 DNA: TGTGCCAGCAGCCAATATTCTGGTCGGTTGGCTATAGACCAGTACTTC